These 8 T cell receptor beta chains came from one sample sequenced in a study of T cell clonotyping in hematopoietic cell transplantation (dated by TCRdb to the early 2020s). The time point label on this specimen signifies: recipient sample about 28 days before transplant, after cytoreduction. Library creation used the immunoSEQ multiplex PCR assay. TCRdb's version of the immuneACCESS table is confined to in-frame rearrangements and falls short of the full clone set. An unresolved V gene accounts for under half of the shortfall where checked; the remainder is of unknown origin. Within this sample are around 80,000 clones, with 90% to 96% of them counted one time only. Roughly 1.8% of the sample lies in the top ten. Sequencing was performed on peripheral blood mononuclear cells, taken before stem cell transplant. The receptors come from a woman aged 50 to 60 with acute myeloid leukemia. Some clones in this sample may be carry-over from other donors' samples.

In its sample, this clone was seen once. CDR3 loop: CASSSPGARAPQPQHF. CDR3 coding DNA: TGTGCCAGCAGCTCCCCAGGGGCAAGAGCCCCTCAGCCCCAGCATTTT. The chain has TRBV11-3 and TRBJ1-5, with D possibly TRBD1 on 6 matching bases. Germline V gene sequence: CDR1 SGHNT, CDR2 YENEEA. The CDR3 totals 16 residues. V lost 4 bases and J lost 6, with 19 bases in between. The variable domain in full, completed from reference TRBV11-3 and TRBJ1-5, reads EAGVVQSPRYKIIEKKQPVAFWCNPISGHNTLYWYLQNLGQGPELLIRYENEEAVDDSQLPKDRFSAERLKGVDSTLKIQPAELGDSAVYLCASSSPGARAPQPQHFGDGTRLSIL.

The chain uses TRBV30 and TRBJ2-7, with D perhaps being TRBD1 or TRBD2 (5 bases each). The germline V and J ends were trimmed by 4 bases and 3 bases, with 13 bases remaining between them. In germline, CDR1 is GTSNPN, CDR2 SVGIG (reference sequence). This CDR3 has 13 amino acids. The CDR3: CAWTLGRRYEQYF. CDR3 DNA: TGTGCCTGGACGCTGGGACGGCGCTACGAGCAGTACTTC.

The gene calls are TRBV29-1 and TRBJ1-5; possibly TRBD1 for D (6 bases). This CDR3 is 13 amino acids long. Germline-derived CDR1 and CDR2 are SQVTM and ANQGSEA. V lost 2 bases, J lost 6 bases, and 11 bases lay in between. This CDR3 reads CSVESGAGQPQHF. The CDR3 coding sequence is TGCAGCGTTGAATCAGGGGCAGGTCAGCCCCAGCATTTT.

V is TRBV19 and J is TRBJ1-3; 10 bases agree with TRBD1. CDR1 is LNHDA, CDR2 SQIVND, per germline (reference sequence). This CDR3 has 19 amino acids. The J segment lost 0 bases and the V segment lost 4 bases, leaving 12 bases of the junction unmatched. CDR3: CASSTVPGQGRPSGNTIYF. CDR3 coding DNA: TGTGCCAGTAGTACTGTACCGGGACAGGGGAGACCCTCTGGAAACACCATATATTTT.

Here the CDR3 reads CSASQGSGYTF. CDR3 DNA sequence: TGCAGCGCTTCACAGGGGAGTGGCTACACCTTC. The chain is built from TRBV29-1 and TRBJ1-2; 7 bases line up with TRBD1. The CDR3 is 11 residues long. V was clipped by 7 bases and J by 7 bases; unmatched bases: 6. Germline V gene data show CDR1 as SQVTM and CDR2 as ANQGSEA.

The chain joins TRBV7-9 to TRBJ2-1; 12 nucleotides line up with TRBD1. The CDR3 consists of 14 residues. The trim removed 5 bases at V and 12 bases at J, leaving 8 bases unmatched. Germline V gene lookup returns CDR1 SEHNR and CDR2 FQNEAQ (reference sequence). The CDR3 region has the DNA TGTGCCAGCAGCCAGGGGACAGGGGGCAGGTGGCAGTTCTTC. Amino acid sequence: CASSQGTGGRWQFF.

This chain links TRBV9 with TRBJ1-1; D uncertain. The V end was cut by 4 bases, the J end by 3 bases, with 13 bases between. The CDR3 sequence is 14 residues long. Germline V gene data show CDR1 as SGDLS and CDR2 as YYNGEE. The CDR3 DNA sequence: TGTGCCAGCAGCCTCAGTTCCGCGGACACTGAAGCTTTCTTT. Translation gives CASSLSSADTEAFF.

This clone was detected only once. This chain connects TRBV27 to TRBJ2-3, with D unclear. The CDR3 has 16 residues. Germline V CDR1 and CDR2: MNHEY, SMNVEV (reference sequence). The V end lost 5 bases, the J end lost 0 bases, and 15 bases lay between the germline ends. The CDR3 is CASSLLGGTSTDTQYF. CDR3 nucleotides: TGTGCCAGCAGTCTCCTAGGTGGAACTAGCACAGATACGCAGTATTTT.